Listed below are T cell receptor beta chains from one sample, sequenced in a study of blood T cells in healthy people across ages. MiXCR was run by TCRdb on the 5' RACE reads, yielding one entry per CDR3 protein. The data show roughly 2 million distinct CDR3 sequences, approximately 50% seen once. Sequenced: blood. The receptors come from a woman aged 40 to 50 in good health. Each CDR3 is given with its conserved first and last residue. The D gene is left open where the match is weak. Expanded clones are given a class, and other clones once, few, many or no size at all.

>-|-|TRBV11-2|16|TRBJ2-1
CASSLQGLSSYNEQFF
TGTGCCAGCAGCTTACAGGGCTTGAGCTCCTACAATGAGCAGTTCTTC
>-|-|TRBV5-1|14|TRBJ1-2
CASSLVGENYGYTF
TGTGCCAGCAGCTTAGTGGGTGAGAACTATGGCTACACCTTC
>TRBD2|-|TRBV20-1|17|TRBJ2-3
CSARDPTTSGVQDTQYF
TGCAGTGCTAGAGATCCCACGACTAGCGGGGTTCAAGATACGCAGTATTTT
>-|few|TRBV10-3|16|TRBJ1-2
CAISKLQDRTNYGYTF
TGTGCCATCAGTAAGTTACAGGACCGTACCAACTATGGCTACACCTTC
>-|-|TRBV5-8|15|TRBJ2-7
CASSSPGLMPYEQYF
TGTGCCAGCAGCTCTCCGGGACTGATGCCCTACGAGCAGTACTTC
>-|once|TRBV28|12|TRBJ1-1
CASSLLQTEAFF
TGTGCCAGCAGTTTACTACAGACTGAAGCTTTCTTT
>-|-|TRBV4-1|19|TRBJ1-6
CASSQDPSQGRISDSPLHF
TGCGCCAGCAGCCAAGATCCAAGCCAGGGGCGTATTAGCGATTCACCCCTCCACTTT
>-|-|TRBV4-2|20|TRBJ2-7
CASSQDAHPFVQGGFYEQYF
TGTGCCAGCAGCCAAGATGCCCATCCCTTTGTGCAGGGAGGTTTCTACGAGCAGTACTTC
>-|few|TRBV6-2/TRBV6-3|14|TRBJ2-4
CASSYDGQTNIQYF
TGTGCCAGCAGTTACGACGGACAAACAAACATTCAGTACTTC
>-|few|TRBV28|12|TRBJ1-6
CASGTSNSPLHF
TGTGCCAGCGGGACGTCTAATTCACCCCTCCACTTT
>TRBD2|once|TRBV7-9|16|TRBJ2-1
CASSFGAGGRDNEQFF
TGTGCCAGCAGCTTTGGTGCGGGGGGTAGAGACAATGAGCAGTTCTTC
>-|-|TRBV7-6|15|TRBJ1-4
CASSSAGRSNEKLFF
TGTGCCAGCAGCTCGGCGGGACGTAGTAATGAAAAACTGTTTTTT
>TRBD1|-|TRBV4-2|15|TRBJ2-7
CASSQDLTGGREQYF
TGTGCCAGCAGCCAAGATTTGACAGGGGGCCGCGAGCAGTACTTC
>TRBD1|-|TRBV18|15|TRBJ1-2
CASSPADRGAYGYTF
TGTGCCAGCTCACCAGCTGACAGGGGGGCCTATGGCTACACCTTC
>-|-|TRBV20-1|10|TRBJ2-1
CSARINEQFF
TGCAGTGCTAGAATTAATGAGCAGTTCTTC
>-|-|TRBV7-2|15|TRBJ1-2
CASSSVPGSPGGYTF
TGTGCCAGCAGCTCGGTCCCAGGGAGCCCGGGCGGCTACACCTTC
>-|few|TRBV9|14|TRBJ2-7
CASSVVEGTYEQYF
TGTGCCAGCAGCGTAGTTGAGGGGACCTACGAGCAGTACTTC